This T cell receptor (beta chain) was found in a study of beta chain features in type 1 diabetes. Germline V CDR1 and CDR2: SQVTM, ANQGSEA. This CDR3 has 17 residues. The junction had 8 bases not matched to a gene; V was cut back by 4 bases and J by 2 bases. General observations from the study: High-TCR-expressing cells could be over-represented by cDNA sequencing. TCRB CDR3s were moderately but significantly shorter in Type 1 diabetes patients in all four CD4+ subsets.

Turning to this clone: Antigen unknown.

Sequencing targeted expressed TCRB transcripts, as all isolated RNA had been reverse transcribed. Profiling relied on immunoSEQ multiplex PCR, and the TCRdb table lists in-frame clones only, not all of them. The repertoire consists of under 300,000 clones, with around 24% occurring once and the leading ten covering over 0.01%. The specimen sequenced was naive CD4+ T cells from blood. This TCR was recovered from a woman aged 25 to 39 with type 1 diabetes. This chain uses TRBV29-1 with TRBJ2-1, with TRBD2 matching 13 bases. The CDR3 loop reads CSVAGTSGARAYNEQFF. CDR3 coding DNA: TGCAGCGTTGCCGGGACTAGCGGGGCGAGGGCCTACAATGAGCAGTTCTTC.